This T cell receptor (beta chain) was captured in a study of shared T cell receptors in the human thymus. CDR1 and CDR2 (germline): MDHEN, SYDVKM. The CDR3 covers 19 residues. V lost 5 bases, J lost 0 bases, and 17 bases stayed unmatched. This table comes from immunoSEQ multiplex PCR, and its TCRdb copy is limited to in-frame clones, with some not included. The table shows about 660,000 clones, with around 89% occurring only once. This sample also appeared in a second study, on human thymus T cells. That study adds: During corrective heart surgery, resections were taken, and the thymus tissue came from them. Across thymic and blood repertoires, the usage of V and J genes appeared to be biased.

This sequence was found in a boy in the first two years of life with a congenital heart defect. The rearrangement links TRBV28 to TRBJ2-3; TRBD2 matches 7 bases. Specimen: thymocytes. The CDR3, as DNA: TGTGCCAGCAGTCCCCCCCGAGGTGAGCGGGATCCTAGCACAGATACGCAGTATTTT. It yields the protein CASSPPRGERDPSTDTQYF.